This T cell receptor (beta chain) was retrieved from a study of graft-versus-host responses after intestinal transplantation. Germline V gene sequence: CDR1 SGHTA, CDR2 FQGNSA. The junction had 8 bases not matched to a gene; V was cut back by 4 bases and J by 6 bases. This CDR3 is built from 16 residues. Assay: immunoSEQ multiplex PCR; the TCRdb copy retains only in-frame clones and omits some. The sample records about 82,000 clones, 91% being singletons. Findings and limits, study-wide: Analysis identified GvH clones in recipient marrow, with some appearing first in ileum or blood.

A note on this clone: Its antigen is not known.

This specimen was unstimulated CD4+ T cells sorted from spleen or lymph node cells, taken before intestinal transplant. The sequence derives from a human donor who received an intestinal transplant. The chain couples TRBV7-2 to TRBJ2-3; 12 bases map to TRBD2. CDR3 coding DNA: TGTGCCAGCAGCTCCAGACTAGCGGGGGTTGTGGATACGCAGTATTTT. Translation gives CASSSRLAGVVDTQYF.